These 30 T cell receptor beta chains were all obtained from the same sample, sequenced in a study of lymphopenia after photon versus proton radiotherapy (dated by TCRdb to about 2019). Libraries were constructed by the immunoSEQ multiplex PCR assay. This is the immuneACCESS table as TCRdb keeps it, with only in-frame sequences that have V and J called. A part of the clones is gone; compared with another copy, unresolved V genes explain less than half, and the rest is unexplained. The table for this sample lists around 62,000 clones; 70% to 85% of them were counted only once. Around 2.1% of the sample is held by the ten biggest clonotypes. Sequenced here: peripheral blood, sampled from a patient treated with proton-based radiotherapy. The source of these receptors is a man aged 55 to 69 with pancreatic cancer.

This chain uses TRBV30 with TRBJ1-1; D gene unclear. Germline V gene lookup returns CDR1 GTSNPN and CDR2 SVGIG (reference sequence). This CDR3 is built from 11 residues. V lost 2 bases and J 5 bases, leaving 6 bases between the germline ends. The CDR3 sequence: CAWSWVTEAFF. The CDR3, as DNA: TGTGCCTGGAGTTGGGTAACTGAAGCTTTCTTT.

This clone was seen a single time. The rearrangement joins TRBV7-9 to TRBJ1-6, with D unresolved. This CDR3 has 12 residues. Germline V gene lookup returns CDR1 SEHNR and CDR2 FQNEAQ (reference sequence). V was trimmed by 2 bases and J by 7 bases, leaving 3 bases between them. The CDR3 region has the DNA TGTGCCAGCAGCTTACAAAATTCACCCCTCCACTTT. It encodes CASSLQNSPLHF.

The chain couples TRBV18 to TRBJ2-3; D gene ambiguous. V dropped 0 bases and J dropped 4 bases, with 2 bases sitting between them. The CDR3 is 12 residues long. Germline assignment: CDR1 KGHSH and CDR2 LQKENI. The CDR3 DNA is TGTGCCAGCTCACCACCCGCAGATACGCAGTATTTT. Amino acid sequence: CASSPPADTQYF.

This clone was counted between two and nine times. The V gene is TRBV28, the J gene TRBJ2-1; TRBD2 matches at 8 bases. Germline values: CDR1 MDHEN, CDR2 SYDVKM. This CDR3 comprises 14 residues. Losses at the gene ends were 5 bases for V and 7 bases for J; bases not matched to a gene: 7. CDR3 residues: CASSIPSGYNEQFF. Written as DNA, the CDR3 is TGTGCCAGCAGTATTCCTAGCGGGTATAATGAGCAGTTCTTC.

Only one count was recorded for this clone. The chain links TRBV6-1 to TRBJ2-3; 10 bases map to TRBD1. V shed 4 bases and J 0 bases; nucleotides not matched to a gene: 1. The CDR3 sequence is 15 residues long. Germline V gives CDR1 MNHNS, CDR2 SASEGT. CDR3 bases: TGTGCCAGCAGTGGGACAGGGGGGAGCACAGATACGCAGTATTTT. It is translated as CASSGTGGSTDTQYF.

This chain links TRBV4-1 with TRBJ1-5; no clear D. CDR1 and CDR2 from the germline V gene are MGHRA and YSYEKL. V was pared by 8 bases and J by 4 bases, with 21 bases between. The CDR3 extends over 16 amino acids. The CDR3 protein is CASVKSKYPQNQPQHF. For the CDR3, the DNA is TGCGCCAGCGTTAAATCGAAATATCCCCAAAATCAGCCCCAGCATTTT.

This clone was seen a few times. The chain joins TRBV28 to TRBJ1-2; 7 bases fit TRBD1. The CDR3 runs to 17 residues. Germline V CDR1 and CDR2: MDHEN, SYDVKM. The V gene end was trimmed by 3 bases and the J gene end by 7 bases; junction bases not matched to a gene: 17. CDR3 sequence (DNA): TGTGCCAGCAGTTTCGCGATAGGGGGCGCGTGGGAAGGTGGCTACACCTTC. It is translated as CASSFAIGGAWEGGYTF.

The chain recombines TRBV28 with TRBJ1-1; D is uncertain. Between the trimmed V and J ends, which lost 3 bases and 1 base, there was a span of 6 bases. This CDR3 comprises 13 residues. Germline V CDR1 and CDR2: MDHEN, SYDVKM. In nucleotides, the CDR3 is TGTGCCAGCAGTTTCCAGCGGAACACTGAAGCTTTCTTT. Translating it yields CASSFQRNTEAFF. The entire variable domain, with the rest obtained from reference TRBV28 and TRBJ1-1, is as follows: DVKVTQSSRYLVKRTGEKVFLECVQDMDHENMFWYRQDPGLGLRLIYFSYDVKMKEKGDIPEGYSVSREKKERFSLILESASTNQTSMYLCASSFQRNTEAFFGQGTRLTVV.

V and J are TRBV28 and TRBJ2-7; D is uncertain. Germline CDR1 and CDR2: MDHEN and SYDVKM. The CDR3 has 14 residues. The V gene lost 6 bases and the J gene lost 2 bases, with 14 bases spanning the gap. The CDR3 nucleotides are TGTGCCAGCAGGCCCGGCACAGTTGCCTACGAGCAGTACTTC. Protein product: CASRPGTVAYEQYF.

This clone has a single count. This sequence joins TRBV5-1 and TRBJ2-5, with TRBD1 matching 8 bases. Germline CDR1 and CDR2: SGHRS and YFSETQ. This CDR3 region has 15 residues. J gave up 5 bases and V 2 bases, and 8 bases lay outside the gene matches. CDR3: CASSFTQGAGETQYF. CDR3 DNA: TGCGCCAGCAGCTTTACCCAGGGGGCAGGGGAGACCCAGTACTTC.

This chain uses TRBV6-1 with TRBJ2-7, with 10 bases that match TRBD1. The CDR3 sequence is 15 residues long. CDR1 and CDR2 (germline): MNHNS, SASEGT. The V segment lost 5 bases and the J segment 4 bases; nucleotides outside the gene matches: 8. This CDR3 reads CASSSPDRGLYEQYF. CDR3 nucleotide sequence: TGTGCCAGCAGTTCCCCCGACAGGGGGCTTTACGAGCAGTACTTC.

The gene calls are TRBV2 and TRBJ1-1; tentative D call: TRBD1 (5 bases). Trimming removed 3 bases at V and 1 base at J, with 12 bases between. The germline V gene has CDR1 SNHLY and CDR2 FYNNEI. This CDR3 is built from 15 residues. Here the CDR3 DNA reads TGTGCCAGCAGTGACTACAGGCGATCGAACACTGAAGCTTTCTTT. Its translation is CASSDYRRSNTEAFF.

This clone was recorded only once. CDR3 sequence (DNA): TGTGCCAGCAGCTTACTTGGTGCCGAAAACTCTGGAAACACCATATATTTT. Its translation is CASSLLGAENSGNTIYF. The chain recombines TRBV5-6 with TRBJ1-3; no firm D call. This CDR3 is 17 amino acids long. Germline loops: CDR1 SGHDT, CDR2 YYEEEE. V was shortened by 2 bases and J by 0 bases, with 15 bases between the two germline ends. Drawing the rest from reference TRBV5-6 and TRBJ1-3, the complete variable domain is DAGVTQSPTHLIKTRGQQVTLRCSPKSGHDTVSWYQQALGQGPQFIFQYYEEEERQRGNFPDRFSGHQFPNYSSELNVNALLLGDSALYLCASSLLGAENSGNTIYFGEGSWLTVV.

This sequence joins TRBV19 and TRBJ2-7, with 8 bases lining up with TRBD2. The CDR3 runs 14 residues. CDR1 and CDR2 (germline): LNHDA, SQIVND (reference sequence). Trimming cost V 3 bases and J 6 bases; bases outside gene matches: 7. Written as DNA, the CDR3 is TGTGCCAGTAGTATGAGCGGGAGTAGGGCCGAGCAGTACTTC. It encodes CASSMSGSRAEQYF.

The V and J genes are TRBV7-9 and TRBJ2-3; a possible D gene is TRBD2 (6 bases). The V end was cut by 5 bases, the J end by 0 bases, with 9 bases between. The CDR3 runs 14 residues. The germline V gene encodes CDR1 SEHNR and CDR2 FQNEAQ (reference sequence). The DNA for the CDR3 is TGTGCCAGCAGCGGACTACCTAGCACAGATACGCAGTATTTT. It translates to CASSGLPSTDTQYF.

This rearrangement joins TRBV11-2 to TRBJ1-1, with D possibly being TRBD1 (6 bases). Germline CDR1 and CDR2: SGHAT and FQNNGV. Deletions cut 4 bases from V and 1 base from J, with 10 bases between. This CDR3 region has 14 residues. The CDR3 coding sequence is TGTGCCAGCAGCTGGGACAATGCGAACACTGAAGCTTTCTTT. Protein product: CASSWDNANTEAFF.

The chain is built from TRBV7-3 and TRBJ2-5, with D maybe TRBD2 (6 bases). This CDR3 spans 14 amino acids. Trimming took off 5 bases at V and 5 bases at J, with 15 bases between the two ends. Germline assignment: CDR1 SGHTA and CDR2 FQGTGA. CDR3 protein: CASSPSSDWETQYF. The CDR3 DNA is TGTGCCAGCAGCCCGTCTAGCGATTGGGAGACCCAGTACTTC.

The chain carries TRBV15 and TRBJ2-7; D gene ambiguous. V was trimmed by 3 bases and J by 3 bases, leaving 12 bases between them. Germline CDR1 LNHNV, CDR2 YYDKDF (reference sequence). The CDR3 length is 14 residues. The CDR3 coding sequence is TGTGCCACCAGCAGGTCAGGTGGGGACTACGAGCAGTACTTC. Its translation is CATSRSGGDYEQYF.

The V call is TRBV28, the J call TRBJ2-6, with no clear D. Looked up from germline, CDR1 is MDHEN and CDR2 is SYDVKM. CDR3 length: 13 amino acids. Trimming removed 3 bases from V and 1 base from J, with 1 base in between. The CDR3 here is CASSFSGANVLTF. The CDR3 DNA reads as TGTGCCAGCAGTTTTTCTGGGGCCAACGTCCTGACTTTC.

The J gene is TRBJ2-5, the V gene TRBV5-1; D remains unclear. The CDR3 has 13 residues. The germline V gene encodes CDR1 SGHRS and CDR2 YFSETQ. V lost 0 bases, J lost 5 bases, and 8 bases lay in between. The CDR3 sequence is CASSLAKRETQYF. The CDR3 DNA follows: TGCGCCAGCAGCTTGGCCAAGAGGGAGACCCAGTACTTC.

The CDR3 DNA reads as TGCGCCAGCAGCCCCAGATTGAATCAGCCCCAGCATTTT. Residues: CASSPRLNQPQHF. This chain connects TRBV4-3 to TRBJ1-5, with no clear D. The CDR3 extends over 13 amino acids. V lost 4 bases and J lost 4, with 8 bases in between. Germline V gives CDR1 LGHNA, CDR2 YSLEER.

The chain employs TRBV11-2 and TRBJ2-7, with 7 bases lining up with TRBD1. CDR3 size: 14 residues. Germline V gene sequence: CDR1 SGHAT, CDR2 FQNNGV. The V segment lost 3 bases and the J segment 0 bases; nucleotides outside the gene matches: 2. CDR3 amino acids: CASSFGQASYEQYF. For the CDR3, the DNA is TGTGCCAGCAGCTTCGGACAGGCCTCCTACGAGCAGTACTTC.

V is TRBV28 and J is TRBJ2-5; the match to TRBD2 covers 11 bases. From germline, CDR1 is MDHEN and CDR2 SYDVKM. This CDR3 contains 15 residues. V lost 5 bases and J lost 5; bases outside the gene matches: 7. The CDR3 coding sequence is TGTGCCAGCAGTCAAACTAGCGGGAGTTGGGAGACCCAGTACTTC. It encodes CASSQTSGSWETQYF.

About this clone: The sample carries other DNA sequences with the same CDR3. This chain uses TRBV5-1 with TRBJ1-1; perhaps TRBD1 as D (5 bases). This CDR3 region has 14 residues. V lost 0 bases and J lost 1, with 7 bases in between. Germline assignment: CDR1 SGHRS and CDR2 YFSETQ. CDR3 sequence: CASSLEGANTEAFF. The DNA of the CDR3 is TGCGCCAGCAGCTTGGAAGGGGCGAACACTGAAGCTTTCTTT.

This chain connects TRBV28 to TRBJ2-7; the D gene is possibly TRBD1 (6 bases). This CDR3 contains 15 residues. The V gene lost 5 bases and the J gene lost 2 bases, with 16 bases spanning the gap. CDR1 and CDR2 from the germline V gene are MDHEN and SYDVKM. The CDR3 sequence: CASSRQGSRAYEQYF. DNA of the CDR3: TGTGCCAGCAGTCGTCAGGGGAGCAGGGCCTACGAGCAGTACTTC.

The V gene is TRBV6-5, the J gene TRBJ2-7, with TRBD1 matching 8 bases. V was clipped by 6 bases and J by 3 bases; unmatched bases: 1. CDR3 length equals 12 residues. Germline V lookup: CDR1 MNHEY, CDR2 SVGAGI. CDR3 residues: CASRDRVYEQYF. DNA of the CDR3: TGTGCCAGCAGGGACAGGGTCTACGAGCAGTACTTC.

This chain joins TRBV5-5 and TRBJ1-2; D is unclear. The V end lost 0 bases, the J end lost 8 bases, and 14 bases lay between the germline ends. The CDR3 has 14 amino acids. Germline loops: CDR1 SGHKS, CDR2 YYEKEE (reference sequence). In DNA form, the CDR3 reads TGTGCCAGCAGCTTGGAGGAGAAGGCGTTAGGCTACACCTTC. Protein product: CASSLEEKALGYTF.

The rearrangement links TRBV6-5 to TRBJ2-3; no reliable D call. The CDR3 runs to 14 residues. Deletions cut 8 bases from V and 2 bases from J, with 14 bases between. Germline CDR1 MNHEY, CDR2 SVGAGI. CDR3: CASSRDTVTDTQYF. The DNA for the CDR3 is TGTGCCAGCTCCCGTGACACCGTCACAGATACGCAGTATTTT.

This rearrangement joins TRBV19 to TRBJ2-5, with D perhaps assigned TRBD1 or TRBD2 (5 bases each). Trimming removed 5 bases at V and 5 bases at J, with 12 bases between. The CDR3 contains 13 residues. The germline CDR1 and CDR2 sequences are LNHDA and SQIVND (reference sequence). CDR3 in DNA: TGTGCCAGTAGTGGGGGTCGTGCCGAGACCCAGTACTTC. This sequence encodes CASSGGRAETQYF.

The chain carries TRBV11-1 and TRBJ2-6, with D possibly matching TRBD2 (5 bases). From germline, CDR1 is SGHAT and CDR2 FQDESV (reference sequence). V lost 5 bases to trimming and J lost 0 bases, with 11 bases between them. The CDR3 has 16 residues. CDR3 sequence reads: CASSASTSSGANVLTF. CDR3 in DNA: TGTGCCAGCAGCGCCAGTACTAGCTCTGGGGCCAACGTCCTGACTTTC.